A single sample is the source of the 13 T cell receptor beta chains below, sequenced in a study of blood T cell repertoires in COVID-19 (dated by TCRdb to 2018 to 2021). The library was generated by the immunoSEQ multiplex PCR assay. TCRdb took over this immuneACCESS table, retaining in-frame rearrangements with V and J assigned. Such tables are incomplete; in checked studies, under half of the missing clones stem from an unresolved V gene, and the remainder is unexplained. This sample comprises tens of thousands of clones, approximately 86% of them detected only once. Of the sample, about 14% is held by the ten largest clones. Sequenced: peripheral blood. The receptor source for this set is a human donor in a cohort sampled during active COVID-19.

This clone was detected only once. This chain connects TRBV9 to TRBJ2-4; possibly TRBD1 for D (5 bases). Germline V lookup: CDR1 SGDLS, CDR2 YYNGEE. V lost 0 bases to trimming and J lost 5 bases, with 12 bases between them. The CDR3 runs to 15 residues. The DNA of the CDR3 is TGTGCCAGCAGCGTAGGCCCCAGGGCTGAAAACATTCAGTACTTC. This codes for CASSVGPRAENIQYF. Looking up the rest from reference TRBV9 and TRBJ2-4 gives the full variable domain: DSGVTQTPKHLITATGQRVTLRCSPRSGDLSVYWYQQSLDQGLQFLIQYYNGEERAKGNILERFSAQQFPDLHSELNLSSLELGDSALYFCASSVGPRAENIQYFGAGTRLSVL.

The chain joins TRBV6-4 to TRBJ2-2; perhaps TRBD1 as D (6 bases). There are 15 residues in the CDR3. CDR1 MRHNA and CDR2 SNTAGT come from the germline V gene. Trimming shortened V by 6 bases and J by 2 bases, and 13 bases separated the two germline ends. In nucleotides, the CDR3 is TGTGCCAGCAGCACCGGGACACCTAACACCGGGGAGCTGTTTTTT. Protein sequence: CASSTGTPNTGELFF.

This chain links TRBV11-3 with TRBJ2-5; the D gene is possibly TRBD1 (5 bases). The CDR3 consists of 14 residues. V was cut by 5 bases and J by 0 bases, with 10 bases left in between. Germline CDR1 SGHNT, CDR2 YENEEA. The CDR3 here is CASSGASYQETQYF. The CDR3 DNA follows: TGTGCCAGCAGCGGGGCGTCGTACCAAGAGACCCAGTACTTC.

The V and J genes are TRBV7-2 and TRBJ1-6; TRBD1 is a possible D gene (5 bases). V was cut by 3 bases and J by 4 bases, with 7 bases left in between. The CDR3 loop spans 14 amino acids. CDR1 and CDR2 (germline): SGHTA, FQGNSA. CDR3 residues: CASSFQGYNSPLHF. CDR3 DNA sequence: TGTGCCAGCAGCTTCCAGGGATATAATTCACCCCTCCACTTT. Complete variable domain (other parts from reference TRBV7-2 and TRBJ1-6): GAGVSQSPSNKVTEKGKDVELRCDPISGHTALYWYRQSLGQGLEFLIYFQGNSAPDKSGLPSDRFSAERTGGSVSTLTIQRTQQEDSAVYLCASSFQGYNSPLHFGNGTRLTVT.

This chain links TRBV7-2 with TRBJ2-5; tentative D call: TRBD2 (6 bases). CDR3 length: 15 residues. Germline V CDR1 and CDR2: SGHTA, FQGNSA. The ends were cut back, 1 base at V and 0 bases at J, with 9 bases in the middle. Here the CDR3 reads CASSLVAVYQETQYF. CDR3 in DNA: TGTGCCAGCAGCTTAGTAGCGGTGTACCAAGAGACCCAGTACTTC.

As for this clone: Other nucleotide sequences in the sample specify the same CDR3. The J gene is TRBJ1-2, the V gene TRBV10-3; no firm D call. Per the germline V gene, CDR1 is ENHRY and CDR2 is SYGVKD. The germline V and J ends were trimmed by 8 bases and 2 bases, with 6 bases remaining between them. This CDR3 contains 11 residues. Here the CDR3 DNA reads TGTGCCATCGGCGGGAACTATGGCTACACCTTC. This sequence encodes CAIGGNYGYTF.

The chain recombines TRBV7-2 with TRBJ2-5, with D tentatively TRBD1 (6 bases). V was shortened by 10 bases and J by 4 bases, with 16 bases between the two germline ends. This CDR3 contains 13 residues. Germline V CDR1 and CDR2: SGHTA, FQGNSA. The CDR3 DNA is TGTGCCACCTCAGGACAGAAGACAGAGACCCAGTACTTC. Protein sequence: CATSGQKTETQYF.

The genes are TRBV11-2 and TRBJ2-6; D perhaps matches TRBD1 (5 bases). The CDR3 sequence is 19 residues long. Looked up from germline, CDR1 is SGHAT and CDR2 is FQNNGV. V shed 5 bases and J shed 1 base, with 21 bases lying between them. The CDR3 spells CASSGLQGFVRSGANVLTF. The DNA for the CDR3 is TGTGCCAGCAGCGGCCTCCAGGGCTTCGTAAGGTCTGGGGCCAACGTCCTGACTTTC.

CDR3 sequence (DNA): TGCAGTGCTAGTAACCCTTTTACAGGGGGCTACACCTTC. Translating it yields CSASNPFTGGYTF. The chain joins TRBV20-1 to TRBJ1-2; D might be TRBD1 (6 bases). The CDR3 contains 13 residues. CDR1 DFQATT and CDR2 SNEGSKA come from the germline V gene (reference sequence). V lost 3 bases to trimming and J lost 8 bases, with 16 bases between them.

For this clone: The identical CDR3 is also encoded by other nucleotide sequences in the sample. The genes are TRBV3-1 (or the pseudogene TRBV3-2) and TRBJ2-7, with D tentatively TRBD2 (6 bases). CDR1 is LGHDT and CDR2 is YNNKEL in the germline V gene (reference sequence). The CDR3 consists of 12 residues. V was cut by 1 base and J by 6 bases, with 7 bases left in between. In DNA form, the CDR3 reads TGTGCCAGCAGCCAAGCGCGGGGCGAGCAGTACTTC. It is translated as CASSQARGEQYF.

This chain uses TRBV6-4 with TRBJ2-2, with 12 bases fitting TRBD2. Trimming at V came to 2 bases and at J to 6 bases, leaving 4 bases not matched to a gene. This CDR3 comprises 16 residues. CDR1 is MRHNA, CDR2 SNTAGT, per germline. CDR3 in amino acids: CASSDPGLAGSGELFF. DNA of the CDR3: TGTGCCAGCAGTGACCCTGGACTAGCGGGATCCGGGGAGCTGTTTTTT.

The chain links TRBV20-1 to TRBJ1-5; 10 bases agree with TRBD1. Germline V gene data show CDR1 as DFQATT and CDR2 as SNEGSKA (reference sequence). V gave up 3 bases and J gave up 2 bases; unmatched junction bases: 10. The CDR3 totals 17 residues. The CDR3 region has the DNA TGCAGTGCTAGTTTCGACAGGGGGCTTGTAGGCAATCAGCCCCAGCATTTT. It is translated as CSASFDRGLVGNQPQHF.

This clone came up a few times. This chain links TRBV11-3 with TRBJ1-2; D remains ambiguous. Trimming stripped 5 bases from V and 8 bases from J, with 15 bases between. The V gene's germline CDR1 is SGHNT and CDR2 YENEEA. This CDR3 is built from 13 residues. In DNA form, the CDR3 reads TGTGCCAGCAGCCAAAGAGACCCGGAGGGCTACACCTTC. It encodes CASSQRDPEGYTF.